A selection of T cell receptor beta chains follows, all from one sample in a study of shared clonotypes between healthy human individuals. Generated by immunoSEQ multiplex PCR, the TCRdb table keeps only in-frame clones and is missing some. The top ten clones hold 0.5% to 0.65% of a sample with under 1,100,000 clones, 78% of them seen once. The sequenced material came from memory CD4+ T cells from PBMCs. These receptors all come from a man aged 18 to 29 in good health. Some clones in this sample may be carry-over from other donors' samples. The CDR3 runs from the conserved cysteine through the conserved F or W. The D gene is left open where the match is weak. Clone size is given for some rows only: seen once, a few or many times, or a class if the clone is expanded.

TRBV6-1	TRBJ1-2	TRBD1	NA	TGTGCCAGCAGTGAATGGGACAGGCTGGACTATGGCTACACCTTC	CASSEWDRLDYGYTF
TRBV30	TRBJ2-2	NA	NA	TGTGCCTGGAGTGGGGGGACGGGACTTGCCGGGGAGCTGTTTTTT	CAWSGGTGLAGELFF
TRBV2	TRBJ1-1	NA	NA	TGTGCCAGCAGTGGAGGGGGAGATCGCACTGAAGCTTTCTTT	CASSGGGDRTEAFF
TRBV7-2	TRBJ1-1	NA	NA	TGTGCCAGCAGTCGCACACAGAGGAACACTGAAGCTTTCTTT	CASSRTQRNTEAFF
TRBV6-1	TRBJ1-1	NA	once	TGTGCCAGCAGTGAACAGGGCGGTATCACTGAAGCTTTCTTT	CASSEQGGITEAFF
TRBV6-5	TRBJ2-7	TRBD2	NA	TGTGCCAGCAAAAAATCGGGGGGCTACGAGCAGTACTTC	CASKKSGGYEQYF
TRBV11-2	TRBJ2-5	TRBD1	NA	TGTGCCAGCAGCTCCGGACAGGTTATCGGGGAGACCCAGTACTTC	CASSSGQVIGETQYF
TRBV25-1	TRBJ1-1	NA	few	TGTGCCACACAGGGTTATTCTGAAGCTTTCTTT	CATQGYSEAFF
TRBV2	TRBJ2-7	NA	NA	TGTGCCAGCAGTGAAGGAGGCCACGAGCAGTACTTC	CASSEGGHEQYF
TRBV28	TRBJ1-5	NA	NA	TGTGCCAGCAGTCAAGGAGGACGGACACAGCCCCAGCATTTT	CASSQGGRTQPQHF
TRBV5-8	TRBJ2-7	NA	NA	TGTGCCAGCAGCTTGGGGTCGACCCGGTTCTCGGGGCAGTACTTC	CASSLGSTRFSGQYF
TRBV2	TRBJ2-1	TRBD2	NA	TGTGCCAGCAGAACCGGGACTAGCGGGAGGGCCGGGAATGAGCAGTTCTTC	CASRTGTSGRAGNEQFF
TRBV9	TRBJ1-2	NA	NA	TGTGCCAGCAGCGTAGGGCAGGCTATCGGCTACACCTTC	CASSVGQAIGYTF
TRBV5-1	TRBJ2-3	NA	NA	TGCGCCAGCAGCTTGGGTGGAGACGATACGCAGTATTTT	CASSLGGDDTQYF
TRBV6-5	TRBJ1-3	NA	NA	TGTGCCAGCAGTTACTCTTGGGGGTCTGGAAACACCATATATTTT	CASSYSWGSGNTIYF
TRBV7-6	TRBJ2-5	NA	NA	TGTGCCAGCAGCTTAGATAAAGAGACCCAGTACTTC	CASSLDKETQYF
TRBV7-3	TRBJ2-1	TRBD2	few	TGTGCCAGCAGCCTCTCTAGCGGGAGGGTCTACAATGAGCAGTTCTTC	CASSLSSGRVYNEQFF
TRBV6-6	TRBJ1-2	NA	NA	TGTGCCAGCAATTTACTCGTCTCCCGGGGCTATGGCTACACCTTC	CASNLLVSRGYGYTF
TRBV6-4	TRBJ1-1	NA	many	TGTGCCAGCAGTCGCCCTTTATTAAATGAAGCTTTCTTT	CASSRPLLNEAFF
TRBV4-1	TRBJ2-3	TRBD2	NA	TGCGCCAGCAGCCTGATTTTAGCGGGTATAAGCACAGATACGCAGTATTTT	CASSLILAGISTDTQYF
TRBV6-5	TRBJ1-5	NA	NA	TGTGCCAGCGCAAACCCCGAAGGGCCCCAGCATTTT	CASANPEGPQHF
TRBV16	TRBJ1-4	NA	many	TGTGCCAGCAGCCCCCGCCGGCAGGTGGGGGAAAAACTGTTTTTT	CASSPRRQVGEKLFF
TRBV7-9	TRBJ2-2	TRBD1	NA	TGTGCCGGACGGGACAGGAAGCCCGGGGAGCTGTTTTTT	CAGRDRKPGELFF
TRBV6-1	TRBJ2-7	TRBD1	NA	TGTGCCAGCGGCCCGGACAGGGGCTACGAGCAGTACTTC	CASGPDRGYEQYF
TRBV29-1	TRBJ2-7	TRBD2	NA	TGCAGCGCACTCGTGGGGGGGAAACCGGGACTAGCGGGTCGATACGAGCAGTACTTC	CSALVGGKPGLAGRYEQYF
TRBV6-6	TRBJ2-1	TRBD2	NA	TGTGCCAGCACCGGGACTAGTCTAAGCTCCTACAATGAGCAGTTCTTC	CASTGTSLSSYNEQFF
TRBV28	TRBJ1-1	NA	NA	TGTGCCAGCAGTTTGGGTACGCTGGGCACTGAAGCTTTCTTT	CASSLGTLGTEAFF
TRBV5-8	TRBJ1-5	NA	NA	TGTGCCAGCGCCGTACAGAGGCCCCAGCCCCAGCATTTT	CASAVQRPQPQHF
TRBV28	TRBJ2-7	TRBD1	NA	TGTGCCAGCAGCCCCGGGACAGGGGTAAACGAGCAGTACTTC	CASSPGTGVNEQYF
TRBV7-2	TRBJ2-3	TRBD2	NA	TGTGCCAGCAGCTTAACCGCTAGCGGACTCATCACAGATACGCAGTATTTT	CASSLTASGLITDTQYF
TRBV5-1	TRBJ2-1	TRBD1	once	TGCGCCAGCAGCACCGGGACAGTCAATGAGCAGTTCTTC	CASSTGTVNEQFF
TRBV28	TRBJ2-7	NA	NA	TGTGCCAGCCGACCGTACATAGGTCTAGCGACTGGCGCCTACGAGCAGTACTTC	CASRPYIGLATGAYEQYF
TRBV6-5	TRBJ1-4	TRBD1	few	TGTGCCAGCAGCCCGGGACAGGGGTATTATGAAAAACTGTTTTTT	CASSPGQGYYEKLFF
TRBV4-2	TRBJ2-3	TRBD2	NA	TGTGCCAGCAGCCAAGGCGTCGGCGGGACTAACACAGATACGCAGTATTTT	CASSQGVGGTNTDTQYF
TRBV30	TRBJ1-4	NA	once	TGTGCCTGGAGTTCCCAGGCCGCAACTAATGAAAAACTGTTTTTT	CAWSSQAATNEKLFF
TRBV5-1	TRBJ2-5	NA	NA	TGCGCCAGCAGCTTGGCGGGCCGAGCTGAGGAGACCCAGTACTTC	CASSLAGRAEETQYF
TRBV30	TRBJ2-7	NA	NA	TGTGCCTGGAGTAAGCTGAGGGGCTACGAGCAGTACTTC	CAWSKLRGYEQYF
TRBV5-1	TRBJ2-7	NA	many	TGCGCCAGCAGCTTGGTGGTCGGGGTCGTGTCCGAGCAGTACTTC	CASSLVVGVVSEQYF
TRBV7-2	TRBJ2-5	TRBD1	NA	TGTGCCAGCAGCCCCGGGACAGGAAGGGAGACCCAGTACTTC	CASSPGTGRETQYF
TRBV6-5	TRBJ2-1	NA	NA	TGTGCCAGCAGTTATAGTAGGGGGGATGAGCAGTTCTTC	CASSYSRGDEQFF
TRBV29-1	TRBJ1-1	NA	NA	TGCAGCGTGCGTCGGGGAGGCACTGAAGCTTTCTTT	CSVRRGGTEAFF
TRBV5-1	TRBJ1-3	NA	NA	TGCGCCAGCAGCTTGGACCCCGTTGGAAACACCATATATTTT	CASSLDPVGNTIYF
TRBV13	TRBJ2-5	NA	NA	TGTGCCAGCAGCCGAGGGGGGGAGGAGACCCAGTACTTC	CASSRGGEETQYF
TRBV4-2	TRBJ2-7	NA	NA	TGTGCCAGCAGCCAAGAGGGCCGTACCTACGAGCAGTACTTC	CASSQEGRTYEQYF
TRBV28	TRBJ2-2	TRBD1	NA	TGTGCCAGCAGTCCACAGGGGGCTTTAAGCGGGGAGCTGTTTTTT	CASSPQGALSGELFF
TRBV19	TRBJ1-1	TRBD1	NA	TGTGCCAGTAGTCTCAACAGGGGCCGTTACGAGAACACTGAAGCTTTCTTT	CASSLNRGRYENTEAFF
TRBV6-6	TRBJ2-7	NA	NA	TGTGCCAGCAGTTACCGACCCAGCTCCCACGAGCAGTACTTC	CASSYRPSSHEQYF
TRBV7-9	TRBJ2-5	TRBD2	NA	TGTGCCAGCAGCTTACCCATTCAAAGAGCGGGAGGAGAGACCCAGTACTTC	CASSLPIQRAGGETQYF